The TCR beta chain under discussion was sequenced for a study of blood T cells in healthy people across ages. This clonotype was counted between two and nine times. A second PCR of about 7 to 11 cycles used a sample-barcoded 5' primer and a J-beta primer mix. One entry per CDR3 protein, called by TCRdb with MiXCR from the 5' RACE reads. This table has over 700,000 distinct CDR3 sequences, 20% to 25% appearing once. Germline V CDR1 and CDR2: SEHNR, FQNEAQ (reference sequence). The CDR3 spans 16 residues. Germline trimming cut 5 bases from V and 1 base from J; bases unmatched to any gene: 6. A further study also used this sample, focusing on T cells of mothers and their children.

Input material: blood. This chain joins TRBV7-9 and TRBJ2-5; 11 bases line up with TRBD1. The TCR originated in a boy younger than 18 in good health. The DNA for the CDR3 is TGTGCCAGCAGCCCCCGGACAGGGGGCTTCCAAGAGACCCAGTACTTC. The encoded protein is CASSPRTGGFQETQYF.